Presented here are 27 T cell receptor beta chains from one specimen sequenced in a study of early T cells in non-severe SARS-CoV-2 infection. TCRdb redid the calling of the 5' RACE reads with MiXCR, one entry per CDR3 protein. The table includes around 59,000 distinct CDR3 sequences, around 8.9% detected once. The sample was whole blood. The source of these receptors is an adult who was a healthcare worker with PCR-confirmed SARS-CoV-2 infection or an uninfected control (not recorded which).

In this sample, this clonotype turned up many times. The rearrangement joins TRBV5-6 to TRBJ1-1; TRBD1 might be the D (5 bases). CDR3 length: 12 residues. From germline, CDR1 is SGHDT and CDR2 YYEEEE. V was cut by 4 bases and J by 5 bases, with 9 bases left in between. For the CDR3, the DNA is TGTGCCAGCAGCGCGGGGGGGACTGAAGCTTTCTTT. It codes for CASSAGGTEAFF.

This chain links TRBV3-1 with TRBJ2-3; 13 bases fit TRBD2. Losses at the gene ends were 5 bases for V and 4 bases for J; bases not matched to a gene: 6. The CDR3 sequence is 16 residues long. Per germline, CDR1 LGHDT and CDR2 YNNKEL (reference sequence). The DNA of the CDR3 is TGTGCCAGCAGCGTTCGGACTAGCGGGAGCGCAGATACGCAGTATTTT. Protein: CASSVRTSGSADTQYF.

As for this clonotype: Relative to the germline gene, one junction end is altered; a read error may explain this. The V call is TRBV5-1, the J call TRBJ2-1; no clear D. The length of the CDR3 is 13 residues. Germline CDR1 is SGHRS and CDR2 is YFSETQ. In nucleotides, the CDR3 is TGCGCCAGAAGCTCCTTAGCCTACAATGAGCAGTTCTTC. Its translation: CARSSLAYNEQFF.

There are many counts of this clonotype. This rearrangement joins TRBV20-1 to TRBJ2-3; no clear D gene. The CDR3 has 12 amino acids. Germline CDR1 is DFQATT and CDR2 is SNEGSKA (reference sequence). Trimming pared 3 bases from V and 6 bases from J, leaving 10 bases between. The CDR3 DNA reads TGCAGTGCTAGTTTTGGACGGGATACGCAGTATTTT. Encoded protein: CSASFGRDTQYF.

In its sample, this clonotype was seen a few times. This chain links TRBV20-1 with TRBJ2-7, with 10 bases matching TRBD2. CDR1 is DFQATT, CDR2 SNEGSKA, per germline (reference sequence). J gave up 3 bases and V 5 bases, and 7 bases lay outside the gene matches. The CDR3 runs 14 residues. Written as DNA, the CDR3 is TGCAGTGCTCCCAGAGCGGGAGGGGGCTACGAGCAGTACTTC. It codes for CSAPRAGGGYEQYF.

The rearrangement joins TRBV28 to TRBJ1-1, with 7 bases fitting TRBD1. V was pared by 3 bases and J by 0 bases, with 7 bases of the junction left unmatched. There are 16 residues in the CDR3. Germline V lookup: CDR1 MDHEN, CDR2 SYDVKM. The CDR3 nucleotides are TGTGCCAGCAGTTTTTTGGACAGGCCCATGAACACTGAAGCTTTCTTT. Its protein product is CASSFLDRPMNTEAFF.

In its sample, this clonotype was seen once. The rearrangement joins TRBV28 to TRBJ2-7; D may match TRBD1 or TRBD2 (5 bases each). The length of the CDR3 is 15 residues. Trimming removed 5 bases from V and 4 bases from J, with 18 bases in between. CDR1 is MDHEN and CDR2 is SYDVKM in the germline V gene. In nucleotides, the CDR3 is TGTGCCAGCAGTCCTAGGCGACGGGACGGATACGAGCAGTACTTC. This translates into CASSPRRRDGYEQYF. Combining the CDR3 with reference TRBV28 and TRBJ2-7 gives the whole variable domain DVKVTQSSRYLVKRTGEKVFLECVQDMDHENMFWYRQDPGLGLRLIYFSYDVKMKEKGDIPEGYSVSREKKERFSLILESASTNQTSMYLCASSPRRRDGYEQYFGPGTRLTVT.

This clonotype was recorded many times. V is TRBV6-5 and J is TRBJ1-2; 7 bases match TRBD1. Per the germline V gene, CDR1 is MNHEY and CDR2 is SVGAGI. Trimming at V came to 2 bases and at J to 4 bases, leaving 7 bases not matched to a gene. The CDR3 is 15 amino acids. For the CDR3, the DNA is TGTGCCAGCAGTTACGGCGGCAGGGGGACCTATGGCTACACCTTC. It is translated as CASSYGGRGTYGYTF.

The J gene is TRBJ1-1, the V gene TRBV6-2 or TRBV6-3, with D perhaps matching TRBD1 (6 bases). CDR3 size: 15 residues. V was shortened by 6 bases and J by 3 bases, with 17 bases between the two germline ends. Germline lookup yields CDR1 MNHEY and CDR2 SVGEGT. The CDR3 is CASRSDRFGYTEAFF. In DNA, the CDR3 is TGTGCCAGCAGATCCGACAGGTTCGGGTACACTGAAGCTTTCTTT.

This rearrangement joins TRBV5-1 to TRBJ1-3; D not certain. The CDR3 length is 17 residues. The germline V gene has CDR1 SGHRS and CDR2 YFSETQ. Trimming shortened V by 2 bases and J by 2 bases, and 17 bases separated the two germline ends. This CDR3 is CASSFTSGFSPGNTIYF. The CDR3 DNA reads TGCGCCAGCAGCTTCACTTCAGGTTTTTCCCCTGGAAACACCATATATTTT.

Only a few counts were recorded for this clonotype. The chain carries TRBV3-1 and TRBJ1-1; TRBD1 is a possible D gene (5 bases). Germline-derived CDR1 and CDR2 are LGHDT and YNNKEL (reference sequence). The CDR3 length is 16 residues. Trimming removed 0 bases at V and 3 bases at J, with 14 bases between. CDR3 region: CASSQDRGVMYTEAFF. DNA of the CDR3: TGTGCCAGCAGCCAAGATCGGGGGGTAATGTACACTGAAGCTTTCTTT.

The rearrangement joins TRBV20-1 to TRBJ2-1; D may match TRBD1 or TRBD2 (6 bases each). The germline V gene encodes CDR1 DFQATT and CDR2 SNEGSKA (reference sequence). The germline V and J ends were trimmed by 6 bases and 2 bases, with 11 bases remaining between them. The CDR3 covers 13 residues. The CDR3 DNA reads TGCAGTGCCCCCCGGGGGCCCTACAATGAGCAGTTCTTC. Translated, it gives CSAPRGPYNEQFF.

This clonotype was detected a few times. The junction shows a germline mismatch at one end, possibly a read error. This chain links TRBV5-6 with TRBJ1-4, with a possible D match to TRBD1 (5 bases). The CDR3 is 13 amino acids. Germline CDR1 SGHDT, CDR2 YYEEEE. CDR3 coding DNA: TGTGCCAGCAGCGGATTTGGGACGGTCTCCTTAGCCTTT. Amino acids: CASSGFGTVSLAF.

This clonotype was seen ten or more times. This chain connects TRBV5-1 to TRBJ2-1; D is possibly TRBD1 or TRBD2 (5 bases each). The CDR3 extends over 14 amino acids. The V and J ends lost 0 bases and 6 bases respectively, with 10 bases between them. Germline V CDR1 and CDR2: SGHRS, YFSETQ. This CDR3 is CASSLVRGPNEQFF. As DNA, the CDR3 is TGCGCCAGCAGCTTGGTACGGGGCCCCAATGAGCAGTTCTTC.

The sample holds many counts of this clonotype. The rearrangement joins TRBV12-3 or TRBV12-4 to TRBJ1-5; TRBD1 aligns across 8 bases. The V and J ends lost 6 bases and 5 bases, in that order; junction bases with no gene match: 3. The CDR3 runs to 13 residues. CDR3 nucleotides: TGTGCCAGCAGGCTGACAGGGGATCAGCCCCAGCATTTT. Translation: CASRLTGDQPQHF.

This clonotype was detected only a few times. The V and J genes are TRBV27 and TRBJ2-7; TRBD2 agrees at 9 bases. The CDR3 extends over 16 amino acids. V was pared by 5 bases and J by 4 bases, with 12 bases of the junction left unmatched. Germline CDR1 reads MNHEY; CDR2 reads SMNVEV (reference sequence). The DNA of the CDR3 is TGTGCCAGCAGTCCCCCTGCGGGAGGGGGGCGATACGAGCAGTACTTC. It yields the protein CASSPPAGGGRYEQYF.

The table lists this clonotype with a few counts. At one end, the junction sequence differs from germline, possibly due to a read error. The V call is TRBV12-3 or TRBV12-4, the J call TRBJ1-6; no clear D gene. The CDR3 contains 13 residues. Here the CDR3 DNA reads TGTGCCAGCAGATTAGACGGGAATTCACCCCTCCACTTT. Translated: CASRLDGNSPLHF.

This clonotype was counted many times. The V and J genes are TRBV2 and TRBJ2-4; the D is unclear. V gave up 2 bases and J gave up 2 bases, with 19 bases separating them. This CDR3 is 18 amino acids long. Germline V gene data show CDR1 as SNHLY and CDR2 as FYNNEI. CDR3 loop: CASSEKFQPTTPKNIQYF. In nucleotides, the CDR3 is TGTGCCAGCAGTGAAAAGTTTCAGCCAACGACGCCCAAAAACATTCAGTACTTC.

The chain employs TRBV6-1 and TRBJ1-2; unclear D gene. Trimming took 2 bases from V and 6 from J, leaving 19 bases between them. Germline V lookup: CDR1 MNHNS, CDR2 SASEGT. The CDR3 has 16 residues. CDR3 DNA: TGTGCCAGCAGTGAATCCCATCCGGGCCGCACCCATGGCTACACCTTC. Protein sequence: CASSESHPGRTHGYTF.

This clonotype has a handful of counts. The rearrangement links TRBV7-2 to TRBJ2-7; either TRBD1 or TRBD2 may supply D (5 bases each). The CDR3 has 16 amino acids. Germline loops: CDR1 SGHTA, CDR2 FQGNSA. V was trimmed by 3 bases and J by 0 bases, leaving 15 bases between them. CDR3 in DNA: TGTGCCAGCAGCTTTGATTCGGGGACCCGCTCCTACGAGCAGTACTTC. This codes for CASSFDSGTRSYEQYF.

This clonotype was observed many times. CDR3 amino acids: CASRSAGDTQYF. In DNA form, the CDR3 reads TGTGCCAGCAGGTCTGCGGGGGATACGCAGTATTTT. V usage is TRBV7-2 and J usage is TRBJ2-3, with a weak D call TRBD2 (6 bases). V was shortened by 6 bases and J by 6 bases, with 10 bases between the two germline ends. CDR3 length: 12 residues. Germline V gives CDR1 SGHTA, CDR2 FQGNSA.

This clonotype has a count of ten or more. The chain employs TRBV11-2 and TRBJ2-2; the D is unclear. Germline V gives CDR1 SGHAT, CDR2 FQNNGV. The CDR3 runs 12 residues. V shed 5 bases and J shed 6 bases, with 7 bases lying between them. The CDR3 DNA follows: TGTGCCAGCAGCCGGATGTCCGGGGAGCTGTTTTTT. Its translation: CASSRMSGELFF.

This clonotype was counted many times. Here the CDR3 DNA reads TGTGCCAGCAGTTATGGCGGGAGGTACAATGAGCAGTTCTTC. It specifies CASSYGGRYNEQFF. This chain uses TRBV6-5 with TRBJ2-1, with 8 bases fitting TRBD2. CDR3 length: 14 amino acids. V shed 3 bases, J shed 4 bases, and the junction held 2 bases outside the gene matches. The germline V gene has CDR1 MNHEY and CDR2 SVGAGI.

This clonotype was recorded at least ten times. One junction end disagrees with the germline gene, perhaps due to a read error. The V gene is TRBV12-3 or TRBV12-4, the J gene TRBJ1-4; D not resolved. This CDR3 region has 12 residues. The CDR3 loop is CATSREFEKLFF. In nucleotides, the CDR3 is TGTGCCACCAGTCGAGAGTTCGAAAAACTGTTTTTT.

The sample holds many counts of this clonotype. V and J are TRBV6-2 or TRBV6-3 and TRBJ1-2; D is unclear. The germline gives CDR1 MNHEY, CDR2 SVGEGT. The V end lost 10 bases, the J end lost 6 bases, and 15 bases lay between the germline ends. The CDR3 has 12 residues. The CDR3 reads CATQPLRNGYTF. The CDR3 coding sequence is TGTGCCACCCAACCCCTACGGAATGGCTACACCTTC.

This clonotype has more than one count but fewer than ten. The chain employs TRBV5-4 and TRBJ2-5, with TRBD1 as a possible D gene (5 bases). The V gene's germline CDR1 is SGHNT and CDR2 YYREEE (reference sequence). V lost 4 bases, J lost 1 base, and 8 bases lay in between. The CDR3 runs to 13 residues. The CDR3 nucleotides are TGTGCCAGCAGCCGGACATTCCAAGAGACCCAGTACTTC. It encodes CASSRTFQETQYF.

This clonotype was recorded at least ten times. The rearrangement uses TRBV20-1 and TRBJ1-5; D unresolved. This CDR3 is built from 12 residues. Germline V gene sequence: CDR1 DFQATT, CDR2 SNEGSKA (reference sequence). V gave up 5 bases and J gave up 1 base, with 6 bases separating them. CDR3 sequence reads: CSAAQSNQPQHF. The CDR3 bases are TGCAGTGCTGCACAGAGCAATCAGCCCCAGCATTTT.